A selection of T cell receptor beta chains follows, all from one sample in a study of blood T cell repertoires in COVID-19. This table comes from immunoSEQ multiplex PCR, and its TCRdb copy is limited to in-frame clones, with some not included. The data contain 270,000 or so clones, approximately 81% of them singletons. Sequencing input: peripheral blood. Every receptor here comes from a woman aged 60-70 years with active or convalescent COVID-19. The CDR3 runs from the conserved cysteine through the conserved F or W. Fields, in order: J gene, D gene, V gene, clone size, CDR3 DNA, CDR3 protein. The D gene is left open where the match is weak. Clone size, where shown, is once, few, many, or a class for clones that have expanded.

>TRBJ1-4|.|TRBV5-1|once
TGCGCCAGCAGCTTACAGCCCCAAGAGGAAAAACTGTTTTTT
CASSLQPQEEKLFF
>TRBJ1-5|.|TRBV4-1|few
TGCGCCAGCAGCCGGGCCCCTATCAATCAGCCCCAGCATTTT
CASSRAPINQPQHF
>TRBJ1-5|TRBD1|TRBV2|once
TGTGCCAGCAGTCAAAGGGGACAGGAAAATCAGCCCCAGCATTTT
CASSQRGQENQPQHF
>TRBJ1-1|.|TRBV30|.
TGTGCCTGGAAGCAATTCATGAACACTGAAGCTTTCTTT
CAWKQFMNTEAFF
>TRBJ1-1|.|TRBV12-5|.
TGTGCTAGTGGTCCCGACAGCACTGAAGCTTTCTTT
CASGPDSTEAFF
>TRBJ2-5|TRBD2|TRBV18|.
TGTGCCAGCTCACCTCGCGGGGGGGCCAAAATTTCCCAGTACTTC
CASSPRGGAKISQYF
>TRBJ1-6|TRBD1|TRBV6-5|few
TGTGCCAGCAGTTATGGGGACAGCTTTAATTCACCCCTCCACTTT
CASSYGDSFNSPLHF
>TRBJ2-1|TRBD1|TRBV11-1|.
TGTGCCAGCAGGCTTCCTAACAACAGGGGGGCAAATGAGCAGTTCTTC
CASRLPNNRGANEQFF
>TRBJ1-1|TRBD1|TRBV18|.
TGTGCCAGCTCAGCCTTGGGACAGGGGGCGAGTGAAGCTTTCTTT
CASSALGQGASEAFF
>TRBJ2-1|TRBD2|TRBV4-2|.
TGTGCCAGCAGCCAACTTTCGACTAGCGGGGGCGACTACAATGAGCAGTTCTTC
CASSQLSTSGGDYNEQFF
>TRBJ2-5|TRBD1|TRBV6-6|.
TGTGCCAGCAGGGCTCAGGGGGTTACAGAGACCCAGTACTTC
CASRAQGVTETQYF
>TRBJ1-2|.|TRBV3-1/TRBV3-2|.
TGTGCCAGCAGCCAAGATACAGGTGGCTATGGCTACACCTTC
CASSQDTGGYGYTF
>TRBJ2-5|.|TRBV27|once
TGTGCCAGCAGTTATCAGGGTAGCCAAGAGACCCAGTACTTC
CASSYQGSQETQYF
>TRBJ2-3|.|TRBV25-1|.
TGTGCCAGCAGTGAACCCGTCACAACTACGCAGTATTTT
CASSEPVTTTQYF
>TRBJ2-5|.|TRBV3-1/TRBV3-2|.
TGTGCCAGCAGCCCAGTCCAAGAGACCCAGTACTTC
CASSPVQETQYF
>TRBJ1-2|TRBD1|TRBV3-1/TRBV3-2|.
TGTGCCAGCAGCCAACAGGGGACAGGGGAAAGTGGCTACACCTTC
CASSQQGTGESGYTF
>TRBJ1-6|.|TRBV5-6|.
TGTGCCAGCAGCTCACCGGGAGCCCGAGTTTCACCCCTCCACTTT
CASSSPGARVSPLHF
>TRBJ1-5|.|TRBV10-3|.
TGTGCCATCAGGGACAATCGGAATCAGCCCCAGCATTTT
CAIRDNRNQPQHF
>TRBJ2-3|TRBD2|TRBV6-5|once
TGTGCTTTAGCGGGGGGGCCAGGTGATACGCAGTATTTT
CALAGGPGDTQYF
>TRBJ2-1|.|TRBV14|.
TGTGCCAGCAGCCAACCGCTAGGGGTCTACAATGAGCAGTTCTTC
CASSQPLGVYNEQFF
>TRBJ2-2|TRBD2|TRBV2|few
TGTGCCAGCAGTGTCCTAGCGGGCGACACCGGGGAGCTGTTTTTT
CASSVLAGDTGELFF
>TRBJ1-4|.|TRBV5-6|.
TGTGCCAGCAGCCTACAGGGATCTGAAAAACTGTTTTTT
CASSLQGSEKLFF
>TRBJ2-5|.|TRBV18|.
TGTGCCAGCTCACCACCGGTGGGCAGGGAAGGCCTTCAAGAGACCCAGTACTTC
CASSPPVGREGLQETQYF
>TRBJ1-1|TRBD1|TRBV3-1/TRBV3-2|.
TGTGCCAGCAGCCAAGATCTGGACAGGGAGTGGTCGTGTAAGGTGTACACTGAAGCTTTCTTT
CASSQDLDREWSCKVYTEAFF
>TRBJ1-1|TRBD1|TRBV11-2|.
TGTGCCAGCAGCGTGGTGACAGGGGGGACTGAAGCTTTCTTT
CASSVVTGGTEAFF
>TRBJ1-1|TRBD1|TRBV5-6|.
TGTGCCAGCAGCTCAGACAGGGTTCTTACTGAAGCTTTCTTT
CASSSDRVLTEAFF
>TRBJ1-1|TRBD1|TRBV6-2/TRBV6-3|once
TGTGCCAGCACCCCTGGGGCAGGGGGACCGAACACTGAAGCTTTCTTT
CASTPGAGGPNTEAFF
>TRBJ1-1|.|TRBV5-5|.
TGTGCCAGCAGCCCTCTTTTCTTAAGGAGGGCTCAGAACACTGAAGCTTTCTTT
CASSPLFLRRAQNTEAFF
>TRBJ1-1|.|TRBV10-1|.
TGCGCCAGCAGTGAGAACCTCCGGGACACTGAAGCTTTCTTT
CASSENLRDTEAFF
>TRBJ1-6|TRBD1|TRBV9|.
TGTGCCAGCAGCGCGGGACAGGGGGTTTCACCCCTCCACTTT
CASSAGQGVSPLHF
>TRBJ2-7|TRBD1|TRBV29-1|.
TGCAGCGTTGGGAGGGGGACAGGGGGTTCCTACGAGCAGTACTTC
CSVGRGTGGSYEQYF
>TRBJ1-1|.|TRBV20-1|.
TGCAGTGCCAGTACAGGGTGGACTGAAGCTTTCTTT
CSASTGWTEAFF
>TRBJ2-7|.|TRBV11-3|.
TGTGCCAGCAGCCTATCCCGGGGAATCGGGGGCGAGCAGTACTTC
CASSLSRGIGGEQYF
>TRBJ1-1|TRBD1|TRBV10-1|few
TGCGCCAGCAGCTACGACAGGGGGGCGACTGAAGCTTTCTTT
CASSYDRGATEAFF
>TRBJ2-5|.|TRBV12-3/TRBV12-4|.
TGTGCCAGCAGTTTCTCAGAGACCCAGTACTTC
CASSFSETQYF
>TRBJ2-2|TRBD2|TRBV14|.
TGTGCCAGCAGCCAAGAAGAGGGACTAGGGAGGGCCGAGCTGTTTTTT
CASSQEEGLGRAELFF
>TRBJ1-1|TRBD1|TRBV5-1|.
TGCGCCAGCAGCCCGAATACCTGGGACAGCCTTGAAGCTTTCTTT
CASSPNTWDSLEAFF
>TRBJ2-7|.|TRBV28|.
TGTGCCAGCAGTTTAACAATAAGCCAGGGGAGCTCCTACGAGCAGTACTTC
CASSLTISQGSSYEQYF
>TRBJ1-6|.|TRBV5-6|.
TGTGCCAGCAGCTTTACAGGGTTTAATTCACCCCTCCACTTT
CASSFTGFNSPLHF
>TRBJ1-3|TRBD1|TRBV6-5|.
TGTGCCAGCAGTTACGAGAGCAGGGGGACAAACACCATATATTTT
CASSYESRGTNTIYF
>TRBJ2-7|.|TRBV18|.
TGTGCCAGCTCACCGGGTGGGGAGGAGCAGTACTTC
CASSPGGEEQYF
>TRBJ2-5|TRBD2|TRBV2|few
TGTGCCAGCAGTGCCGGACTAGCGGGACAAGAGACCCAGTACTTC
CASSAGLAGQETQYF